This T cell receptor beta chain originates from a study of Graves' ophthalmopathy and Graves' hyperthyroidism. Study results and limitations: Blood also held most thyroid clonotypes expanded above 0.001 frequency.

As diagnostic evidence, clinical symptoms, serum thyroxine, TRAb, thyroid ultrasound and orbital computed tomography were relied upon. Notes on this clonotype: Its antigen is undetermined.

CDR3 length: 12 residues. The germline V and J ends were trimmed by 4 bases and 6 bases, with 9 bases remaining between them. Germline assignment: CDR1 ENHRY and CDR2 SYGVKD. RNA transcripts provided the template for amplifying TCR beta CDR3 regions. HTBI-primed first-round RT-PCR preceded second-round multiplex PCR. TCRdb redid the calling of the multiplex PCR reads with MiXCR, one entry per CDR3 protein. The repertoire consists of about 550,000 distinct CDR3 sequences, with about 40% occurring once and the leading ten covering roughly 4.5%. This receptor was obtained from an adult man with Graves' hyperthyroidism. The chain has TRBV10-3 and TRBJ1-1, with D possibly being TRBD1 (5 bases). The source material was peripheral blood or thyroid tissue (not recorded which). Here the CDR3 reads CAISAQGSEAFF. The DNA of the CDR3 is TGTGCCATCAGTGCGCAGGGATCTGAAGCTTTCTTT.